These 31 T cell receptor beta chains were sequenced from one sample in a study of prognosis after radiotherapy for stage I lung cancer. With two-round multiplex PCR, TCR beta CDR3 sequences were amplified from genomic DNA. For every TRBV and TRBJ gene, a specific primer was used in first-round PCR. TCRdb recomputed calls from the multiplex PCR reads with MiXCR, one row per CDR3 protein. The sample lists around 51,000 distinct CDR3 sequences; roughly 35% were seen once. This material consisted of PBMCs, taken before or after stereotactic body radiation therapy (not recorded which). These TCRs come from a donor at least 50 years old with non-small cell lung cancer.

At least ten counts were recorded for this clonotype. The V call is TRBV9, the J call TRBJ2-3; D gene unclear. This CDR3 has 12 amino acids. The ends were cut back, 3 bases at V and 8 bases at J, with 10 bases in the middle. The germline V gene encodes CDR1 SGDLS and CDR2 YYNGEE. In DNA form, the CDR3 reads TGTGCCAGCAGCGCTATCTCTGGTACGCAGTATTTT. Amino acids: CASSAISGTQYF.

This clonotype was recorded a few times. This sequence may be a read error, since a much larger clone differs from it by one base. V is TRBV2 and J is TRBJ1-5; D is unresolved. The CDR3 covers 14 residues. CDR1 is SNHLY, CDR2 FYNNEI, per germline. The V and J ends lost 0 bases and 7 bases respectively, with 10 bases between them. CDR3 sequence reads: CASSEASLWQPQHF. The CDR3 region has the DNA TGTGCCAGCAGTGAAGCGTCCCTTTGGCAGCCCCAGCATTTT.

At least ten counts were recorded for this clonotype. The chain couples TRBV7-6 to TRBJ2-1, with TRBD2 matching over 8 bases. From germline, CDR1 is SGHVS and CDR2 FNYEAQ. There are 16 residues in the CDR3. Unmatched junction bases numbered 6, after V lost 1 base and J lost 4 bases. The CDR3 DNA reads as TGTGCCAGCAGCTTAGGAGTAGCGGGATATTACAATGAGCAGTTCTTC. Its translation is CASSLGVAGYYNEQFF.

Turning to this clonotype: Mismatch with germline at one junction end may stem from a read error. The rearrangement joins TRBV20-1 to TRBJ2-1; 11 bases agree with TRBD2. The CDR3 extends over 17 amino acids. The germline CDR1 and CDR2 sequences are DFQATT and SNEGSKA (reference sequence). CDR3 protein: CSARNRGTSGKYNQQFF. For the CDR3, the DNA is TGCAGTGCCAGAAACAGAGGGACTAGCGGAAAGTACAATCAGCAGTTCTTC.

This clonotype was observed at least ten times. The chain uses TRBV6-1 and TRBJ2-1, with 11 bases matching TRBD2. Germline V CDR1 and CDR2: MNHNS, SASEGT. The J segment lost 9 bases and the V segment lost 5 bases, leaving 12 bases of the junction unmatched. This CDR3 region has 16 residues. DNA of the CDR3: TGTGCCAGCAGTCTTCCCCCCGGACTAGCGGGCCGTGAGCAGTTCTTC. Translated, it gives CASSLPPGLAGREQFF.

The sample holds many counts of this clonotype. The chain is built from TRBV28 and TRBJ1-3; D is perhaps TRBD1 (5 bases). Per germline, CDR1 MDHEN and CDR2 SYDVKM. This CDR3 is 18 amino acids long. Trimming stripped 6 bases from V and 1 base from J, with 22 bases between. The CDR3 loop reads CASSPFWDPRGSGNTIYF. The CDR3 bases are TGTGCCAGCAGCCCTTTTTGGGACCCTCGGGGGTCTGGAAACACCATATATTTT.

This clonotype has at least ten counts. CDR3 residues: CASSLNRDNEQFF. CDR3 coding DNA: TGTGCCAGCAGCCTCAACAGGGACAATGAGCAGTTCTTC. This sequence joins TRBV7-3 and TRBJ2-1, with D maybe TRBD1 (6 bases). Germline V lookup: CDR1 SGHTA, CDR2 FQGTGA. The V gene lost 5 bases and the J gene lost 5 bases, with 10 bases spanning the gap. The CDR3 extends over 13 amino acids. Together with reference TRBV7-3 and TRBJ2-1, the CDR3 gives the full variable domain: GAGVSQTPSNKVTEKGKYVELRCDPISGHTALYWYRQSLGQGPEFLIYFQGTGAADDSGLPNDRFFAVRPEGSVSTLKIQRTERGDSAVYLCASSLNRDNEQFFGPGTRLTVL.

The genes are TRBV11-3 and TRBJ2-1; 15 bases fit TRBD2. Germline CDR1 reads SGHNT; CDR2 reads YENEEA. CDR3 length equals 15 residues. Germline trimming cut 1 base from V and 9 bases from J; bases unmatched to any gene: 1. The CDR3 DNA reads as TGTGCCAGCAGCTTAGGGACTAGCGGGAGGGGTGAGCAGTTCTTC. This codes for CASSLGTSGRGEQFF.

Turning to this clonotype: At one boundary the junction diverges from the germline segment, which might be a read error. J is TRBJ2-2 and V is TRBV7-2, with D possibly TRBD2 on 5 matching bases. In germline, CDR1 is SGHTA, CDR2 FQGNSA. The CDR3 totals 13 residues. The DNA for the CDR3 is TGTGCCATCAGCTCGGACCACACCGGGGAGCTGTTCTTT. Its translation: CAISSDHTGELFF. The entire variable domain, with the rest obtained from reference TRBV7-2 and TRBJ2-2, is as follows: GAGVSQSPSNKVTEKGKDVELRCDPISGHTALYWYRQSLGQGLEFLIYFQGNSAPDKSGLPSDRFSAERTGGSVSTLTIQRTQQEDSAVYLCAISSDHTGELFFGEGSRLTVL.

J is TRBJ2-7 and V is TRBV7-6; 11 bases match TRBD1. Trimming at V came to 4 bases and at J to 2 bases, leaving 4 bases not matched to a gene. In germline, CDR1 is SGHVS, CDR2 FNYEAQ. The CDR3 is 15 amino acids. CDR3: CASSSGQGATYEQYF. In DNA, the CDR3 is TGTGCCAGCAGCTCCGGACAGGGGGCTACCTACGAGCAGTACTTC.

This clonotype appeared once. The chain recombines TRBV5-5 with TRBJ2-3; D call uncertain. V lost 3 bases, J lost 5 bases, and 13 bases lay in between. The CDR3 contains 14 residues. Germline assignment: CDR1 SGHKS and CDR2 YYEKEE (reference sequence). CDR3 sequence reads: CASSSLRVGDTQYF. The CDR3 coding sequence is TGTGCCAGCAGCTCCCTTCGGGTAGGAGATACGCAGTATTTT.

As regards this clonotype: This is likely an artifact of a read error, given a far larger clone one base away. V and J are TRBV6-8 and TRBJ1-5; 7 bases map to TRBD1. Germline values: CDR1 MNHGY, CDR2 SAAAGT. This CDR3 contains 11 residues. CDR3 sequence (DNA): TGTGCCAGCACCTCGGGACAGCGATCCTTTTTT. As protein: CASTSGQRSFF.

This clonotype was seen repeatedly, ten times or more. The V call is TRBV7-9, the J call TRBJ2-5; D gene uncertain. Trimming pared 5 bases from V and 4 bases from J, leaving 14 bases between. Per the germline V gene, CDR1 is SEHNR and CDR2 is FQNEAQ (reference sequence). The CDR3 is 14 amino acids. CDR3 in amino acids: CASSPRVSSETQYF. The CDR3 DNA follows: TGTGCCAGCAGCCCCCGGGTTAGTTCAGAGACCCAGTACTTC.

The table lists this clonotype with many counts. V usage is TRBV5-1 and J usage is TRBJ1-3; TRBD1 is a possible D gene (5 bases). The germline V and J ends were trimmed by 7 bases and 0 bases, with 11 bases remaining between them. Germline-derived CDR1 and CDR2 are SGHRS and YFSETQ. There are 14 residues in the CDR3. The CDR3 sequence is CASGDSSSGNTIYF. CDR3 DNA sequence: TGCGCCAGCGGAGACAGCTCCTCTGGAAACACCATATATTTT. Looking up the rest from reference TRBV5-1 and TRBJ1-3 gives the full variable domain: KAGVTQTPRYLIKTRGQQVTLSCSPISGHRSVSWYQQTPGQGLQFLFEYFSETQRNKGNFPGRFSGRQFSNSRSEMNVSTLELGDSALYLCASGDSSSGNTIYFGEGSWLTVV.

This clonotype was picked up many times. The CDR3 spells CASSYSSRDTEAFF. CDR3 coding DNA: TGTGCCAGCAGTTACTCGAGCAGGGACACTGAAGCTTTCTTT. V and J are TRBV6-5 and TRBJ1-1; tentative D call: TRBD1 (5 bases). The CDR3 is 14 residues long. Trimming left V 0 bases short and J 3 bases short, with 8 bases between. Germline values: CDR1 MNHEY, CDR2 SVGAGI.

The table lists this clonotype with many counts. The chain uses TRBV7-9 and TRBJ2-5; maybe TRBD2 (5 bases). Trimming took off 3 bases at V and 1 base at J, with 9 bases between the two ends. This CDR3 comprises 14 residues. Per the germline V gene, CDR1 is SEHNR and CDR2 is FQNEAQ (reference sequence). CDR3 bases: TGTGCCAGCAGCTTGAATAGCGTCCAAGAGACCCAGTACTTC. As protein: CASSLNSVQETQYF. Using reference TRBV7-9 and TRBJ2-5 for the parts outside the CDR3, the full variable domain is DTGVSQNPRHKITKRGQNVTFRCDPISEHNRLYWYRQTLGQGPEFLTYFQNEAQLEKSRLLSDRFSAERPKGSFSTLEIQRTEQGDSAMYLCASSLNSVQETQYFGPGTRLLVL.

This clonotype showed up many times. J is TRBJ1-1 and V is TRBV6-2 or TRBV6-3, with 10 nucleotides matching TRBD1. CDR3 length: 19 residues. CDR1 and CDR2 from the germline V gene are MNHEY and SVGEGT. V shed 0 bases, J shed 3 bases, and the junction held 13 bases outside the gene matches. Here the CDR3 reads CASSYSRHQGDRGHTEAFF. The CDR3 region has the DNA TGTGCCAGCAGTTACTCGCGCCATCAAGGCGACAGGGGGCACACTGAAGCTTTCTTT.

This clonotype was seen more than once but under ten times. The chain recombines TRBV27 with TRBJ2-7; TRBD2 is a possible D gene (5 bases). V was clipped by 6 bases and J by 0 bases, with 15 bases between them. The CDR3 covers 15 residues. Per the germline V gene, CDR1 is MNHEY and CDR2 is SMNVEV (reference sequence). The CDR3 DNA follows: TGTGCCAGCAGGGGATTGGGCAGCGGCTCCTACGAGCAGTACTTC. Translation: CASRGLGSGSYEQYF.

This clonotype was recorded at least ten times. The chain has TRBV4-2 and TRBJ2-7; D tentatively reads TRBD1 or TRBD2 (5 bases each). The CDR3 loop spans 15 amino acids. V was cut by 0 bases and J by 2 bases, with 11 bases left in between. CDR1 and CDR2 from the germline V gene are LGHNA and YNFKEQ. CDR3 sequence (DNA): TGTGCCAGCAGCCAAGAACCGTTGGGGGCCTACGAGCAGTACTTC. It is translated as CASSQEPLGAYEQYF.

Of note for this clonotype: A far larger clone is one nucleotide away, so this likely arose from a read error. The chain employs TRBV6-4 and TRBJ1-2, with 8 bases lining up with TRBD1. The CDR3 sequence is 14 residues long. V trimming: 6 bases; J trimming: 8 bases; junction bases outside the gene matches: 11. Germline V gene lookup returns CDR1 MRHNA and CDR2 SNTAGT. This chain's CDR3 is CASRMDRETTGYTF. DNA for the CDR3: TGTGCCAGCAGGATGGACAGGGAGACAACAGGCTACACCTTC.

Many counts were recorded for this clonotype. The V and J genes are TRBV10-3 and TRBJ2-1; 9 bases are shared with TRBD2. Germline assignment: CDR1 ENHRY and CDR2 SYGVKD. The CDR3 runs 17 residues. V was clipped by 8 bases and J by 9 bases; unmatched bases: 20. In nucleotides, the CDR3 is TGTGCCATCCGGGGTGGAGGCGGGAGGGTGGGAGGGGGTGAGCAGTTCTTC. It yields the protein CAIRGGGGRVGGGEQFF.

The chain couples TRBV9 to TRBJ1-2; tentatively, D is TRBD1 (6 bases). The CDR3 contains 13 residues. Looked up from germline, CDR1 is SGDLS and CDR2 is YYNGEE. The V and J ends lost 0 bases and 5 bases respectively, with 8 bases between them. The CDR3 region is CASSVDRVYGYTF. In nucleotides, the CDR3 is TGTGCCAGCAGCGTAGACAGGGTTTATGGCTACACCTTC.

The table lists this clonotype with a few counts. A much larger clone differs by one base, so this may be a read error. The chain joins TRBV9 to TRBJ2-3; D unresolved. Trimming pared 0 bases from V and 7 bases from J, leaving 12 bases between. The CDR3 has 14 residues. In germline, CDR1 is SGDLS, CDR2 YYNGEE. In DNA form, the CDR3 reads TGTGCCAGCAGCGTAGACAGTAATAGATATACGCAGTATTTT. As protein: CASSVDSNRYTQYF.

This clonotype was found many times. V is TRBV3-1 and J is TRBJ1-3; D is perhaps TRBD1 (5 bases). Deletions cut 4 bases from V and 8 bases from J, with 18 bases between. Germline CDR1 is LGHDT and CDR2 is YNNKEL (reference sequence). CDR3 size: 15 residues. CDR3 amino acids: CASSPGTVPSDTIYF. In DNA form, the CDR3 reads TGTGCCAGCAGCCCGGGGACTGTCCCCAGCGACACCATATATTTT. Based on the CDR3 plus reference TRBV3-1 and TRBJ1-3, the full variable domain is DTAVSQTPKYLVTQMGNDKSIKCEQNLGHDTMYWYKQDSKKFLKIMFSYNNKELIINETVPNRFSPKSPDKAHLNLHINSLELGDSAVYFCASSPGTVPSDTIYFGEGSWLTVV.

About this clonotype itself: A far larger clone is one base from this, pointing to a likely read error. This chain links TRBV6-5 with TRBJ2-3; 8 bases are a match to TRBD1. V shed 5 bases and J 1 base; nucleotides not matched to a gene: 11. CDR3 length: 17 residues. Germline V CDR1 and CDR2: MNHEY, SVGAGI. The CDR3 DNA is TGTGCCAGCAGTCGACCTAGGGGACAGGTAGGCACAGATACGCAGTATTTT. This encodes CASSRPRGQVGTDTQYF.

This clonotype was counted at least ten times. The chain has TRBV20-1 and TRBJ2-1; possible D gene TRBD2, 5 bases. The CDR3 contains 15 residues. Germline V gene lookup returns CDR1 DFQATT and CDR2 SNEGSKA (reference sequence). The ends were cut back, 0 bases at V and 9 bases at J, with 18 bases in the middle. The CDR3 nucleotides read TGCAGTGCTAGAGATCGAATTTCGGGGTCCGGTGAGCAGTTCTTC. Protein product: CSARDRISGSGEQFF.

The V and J genes are TRBV19 and TRBJ2-3; D perhaps matches TRBD2 (6 bases). There are 16 residues in the CDR3. Germline V CDR1 and CDR2: LNHDA, SQIVND (reference sequence). The V gene lost 1 base and the J gene lost 1 base, with 12 bases spanning the gap. The CDR3 nucleotides read TGTGCCAGTAGTATAGGGGACTTAGTCGGCACAGATACGCAGTATTTT. Protein: CASSIGDLVGTDTQYF.

This clonotype appeared many times. V is TRBV7-8 and J is TRBJ1-1; 9 bases map to TRBD1. The junction had 9 bases not matched to a gene; V was cut back by 2 bases and J by 5 bases. Germline loops: CDR1 SGHVS, CDR2 FQNEAQ. The CDR3 consists of 16 residues. CDR3 residues: CASSLPPTGGYTEAFF. The CDR3 region has the DNA TGTGCCAGCAGCTTACCCCCGACAGGGGGTTATACTGAAGCTTTCTTT.

There are many counts of this clonotype. This chain connects TRBV27 to TRBJ1-2; D not resolved. The CDR3 consists of 14 residues. Trimming removed 6 bases from V and 8 bases from J, with 19 bases in between. Germline-derived CDR1 and CDR2 are MNHEY and SMNVEV (reference sequence). This CDR3 is CASSADPRSYGYTF. The DNA for the CDR3 is TGTGCCAGCAGCGCTGACCCACGGTCCTACGGCTACACCTTC.

The chain carries TRBV7-2 and TRBJ2-3, with 13 bases aligning to TRBD2. Looked up from germline, CDR1 is SGHTA and CDR2 is FQGNSA. This CDR3 spans 18 amino acids. V shed 1 base and J 2 bases; nucleotides not matched to a gene: 6. The CDR3 DNA reads TGTGCCAGCAGCTTAGTCGGGACTAGCGGGGCCTACACAGATACGCAGTATTTT. Translating gives CASSLVGTSGAYTDTQYF.

About this clonotype: A much larger clone differs from this one at a single base, so this may be a read error. V is TRBV20-1 and J is TRBJ1-4; D is undetermined. Germline CDR1 is DFQATT and CDR2 is SNEGSKA (reference sequence). The CDR3 length is 14 residues. The germline V and J ends were trimmed by 3 bases and 6 bases, with 14 bases remaining between them. The CDR3 coding sequence is TGCAGTGCTAGCGAGGAAGGCGATGATGAAAAACTGTTTTTT. It encodes CSASEEGDDEKLFF.